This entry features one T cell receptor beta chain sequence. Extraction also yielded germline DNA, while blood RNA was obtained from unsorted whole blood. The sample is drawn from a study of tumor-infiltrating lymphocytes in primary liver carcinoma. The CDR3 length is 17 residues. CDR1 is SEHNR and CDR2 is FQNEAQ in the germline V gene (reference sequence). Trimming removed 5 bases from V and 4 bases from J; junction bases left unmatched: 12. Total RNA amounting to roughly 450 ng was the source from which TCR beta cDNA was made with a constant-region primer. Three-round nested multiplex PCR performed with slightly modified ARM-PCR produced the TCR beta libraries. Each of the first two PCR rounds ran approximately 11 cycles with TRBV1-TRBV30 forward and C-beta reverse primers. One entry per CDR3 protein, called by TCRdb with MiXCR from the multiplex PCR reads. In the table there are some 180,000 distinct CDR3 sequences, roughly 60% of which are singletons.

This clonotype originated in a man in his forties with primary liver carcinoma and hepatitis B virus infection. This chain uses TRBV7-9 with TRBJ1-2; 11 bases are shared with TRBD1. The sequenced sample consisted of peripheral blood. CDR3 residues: CASSIIRDRGFGYGYTF. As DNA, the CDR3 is TGTGCCAGCAGCATCATCCGGGACAGGGGGTTTGGCTATGGCTACACCTTC.